The source of this T cell receptor beta chain is a study of a mutant IDH1 vaccine in newly diagnosed glioma. Study information: Either 4-6 weeks after radiotherapy alone or alongside temozolomide, vaccination was begun.

Trimming took 5 bases from V and 5 from J, leaving 15 bases between them. This CDR3 has 14 amino acids. Germline-derived CDR1 and CDR2 are SGHVS and FQNEAQ. The time point was: week 47, end of study. Vaccination comprised doses that each held 300 ug of mutant IDH1 20-mer peptide, plus topical imiquimod. Findings of the study overall: There were vaccine-induced immune responses in more than 85% of the patients.

Comment on this clone: As yet, its antigen is unknown.

Clones were read by immunoSEQ multiplex PCR, and TCRdb kept only the in-frame ones, dropping some. The data show tens of thousands of clones, roughly 70% seen once. The genes are TRBV7-8 and TRBJ1-2, with TRBD1 as a possible D gene (5 bases). The receptor was derived from a middle-aged man with glioma. The sequencing here drew on PBMCs, taken from a glioma patient whose treatment included an IDH1 peptide vaccine. This CDR3 is CASSGGTALYGYTF. Written as DNA, the CDR3 is TGTGCCAGCAGCGGAGGGACTGCTTTATATGGCTACACCTTC.